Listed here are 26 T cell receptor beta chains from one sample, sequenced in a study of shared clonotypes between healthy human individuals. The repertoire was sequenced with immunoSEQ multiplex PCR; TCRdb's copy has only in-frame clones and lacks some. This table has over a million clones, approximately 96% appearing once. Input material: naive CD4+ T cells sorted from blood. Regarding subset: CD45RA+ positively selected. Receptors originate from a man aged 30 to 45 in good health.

The CDR3 sequence: CASSRRGSGGSTDTQYF. In DNA, the CDR3 is TGTGCCAGCAGCCGACGGGGTAGCGGGGGTAGCACAGATACGCAGTATTTT. The rearrangement joins TRBV5-4 to TRBJ2-3; the match to TRBD2 covers 9 bases. CDR1 and CDR2 (germline): SGHNT, YYREEE (reference sequence). Trimming took 4 bases from V and 0 from J; bases not matched to a gene: 9. The CDR3 spans 17 residues.

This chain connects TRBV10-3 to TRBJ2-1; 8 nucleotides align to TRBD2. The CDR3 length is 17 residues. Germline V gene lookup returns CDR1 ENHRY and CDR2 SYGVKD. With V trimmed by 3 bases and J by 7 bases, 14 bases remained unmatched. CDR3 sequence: CAISDGGLAGNLNEQFF. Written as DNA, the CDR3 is TGTGCCATCAGTGACGGGGGGCTAGCGGGTAACCTAAATGAGCAGTTCTTC.

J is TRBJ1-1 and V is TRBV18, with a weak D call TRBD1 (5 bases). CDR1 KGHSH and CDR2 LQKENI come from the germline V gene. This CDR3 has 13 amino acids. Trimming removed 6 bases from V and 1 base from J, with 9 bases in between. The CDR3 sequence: CASSADTNTEAFF. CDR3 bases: TGTGCCAGCTCGGCGGACACGAACACTGAAGCTTTCTTT.

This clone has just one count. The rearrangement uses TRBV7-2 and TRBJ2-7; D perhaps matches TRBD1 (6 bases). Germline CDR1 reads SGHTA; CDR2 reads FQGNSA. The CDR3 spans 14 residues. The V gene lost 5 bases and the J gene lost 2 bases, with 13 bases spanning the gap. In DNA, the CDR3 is TGTGCCAGCAGCCCTGACAGGACCACCTACGAGCAGTACTTC. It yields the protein CASSPDRTTYEQYF.

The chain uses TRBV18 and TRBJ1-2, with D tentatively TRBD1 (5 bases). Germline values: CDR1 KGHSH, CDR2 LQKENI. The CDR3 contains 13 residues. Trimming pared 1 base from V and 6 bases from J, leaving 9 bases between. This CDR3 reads CASSPLRGDGYTF. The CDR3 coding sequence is TGTGCCAGCTCACCACTGAGGGGTGATGGCTACACCTTC.

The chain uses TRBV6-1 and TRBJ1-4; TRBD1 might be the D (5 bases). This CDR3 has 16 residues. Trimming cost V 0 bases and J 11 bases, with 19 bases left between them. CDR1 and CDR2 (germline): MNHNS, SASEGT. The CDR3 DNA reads TGTGCCAGCAGTGAAGCGCTAGGGCAGGGAGTTGGGAAACTGTTTTTT. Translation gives CASSEALGQGVGKLFF.

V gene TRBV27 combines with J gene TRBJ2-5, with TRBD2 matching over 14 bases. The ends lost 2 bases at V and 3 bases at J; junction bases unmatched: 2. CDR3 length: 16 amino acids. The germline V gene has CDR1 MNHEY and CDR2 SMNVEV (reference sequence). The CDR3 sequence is CASSLMGLAGEETQYF. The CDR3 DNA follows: TGTGCCAGCAGTTTAATGGGACTAGCGGGAGAAGAGACCCAGTACTTC.

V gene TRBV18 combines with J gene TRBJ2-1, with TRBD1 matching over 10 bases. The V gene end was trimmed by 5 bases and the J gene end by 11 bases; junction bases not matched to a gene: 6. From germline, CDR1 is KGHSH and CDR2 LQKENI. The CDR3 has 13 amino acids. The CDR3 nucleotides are TGTGCCAGCTCAGGGGACAGGGGCGGAAAGCAGTTCTTC. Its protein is CASSGDRGGKQFF.

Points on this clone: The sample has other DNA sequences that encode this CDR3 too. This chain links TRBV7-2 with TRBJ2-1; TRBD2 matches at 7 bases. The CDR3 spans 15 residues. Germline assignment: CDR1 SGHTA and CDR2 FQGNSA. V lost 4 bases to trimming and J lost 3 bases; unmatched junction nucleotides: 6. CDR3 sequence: CASSSLAGRYNEQFF. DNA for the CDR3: TGTGCCAGCAGCTCTTTAGCGGGCCGCTACAATGAGCAGTTCTTC.

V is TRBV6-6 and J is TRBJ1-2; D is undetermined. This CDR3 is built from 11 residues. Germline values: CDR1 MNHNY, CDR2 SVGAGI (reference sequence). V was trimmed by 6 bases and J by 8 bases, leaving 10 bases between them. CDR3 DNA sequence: TGTGCCAGCAGGGTTAATGGAGGCTACACCTTC. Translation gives CASRVNGGYTF.

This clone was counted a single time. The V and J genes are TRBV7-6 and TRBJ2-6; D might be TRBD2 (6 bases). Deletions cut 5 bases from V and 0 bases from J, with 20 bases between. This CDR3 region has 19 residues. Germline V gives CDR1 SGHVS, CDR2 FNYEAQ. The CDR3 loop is CASSLPTGTPNSGANVLTF. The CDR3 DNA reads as TGTGCCAGCAGCCTCCCTACCGGGACTCCTAACTCTGGGGCCAACGTCCTGACTTTC.

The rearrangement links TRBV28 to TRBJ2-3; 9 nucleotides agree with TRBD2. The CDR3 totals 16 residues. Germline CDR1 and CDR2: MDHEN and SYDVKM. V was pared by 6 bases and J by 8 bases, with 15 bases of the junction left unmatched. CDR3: CASRPPGTSPGATQYF. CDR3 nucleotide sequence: TGTGCCAGCAGGCCCCCCGGGACTAGCCCAGGGGCTACGCAGTATTTT.

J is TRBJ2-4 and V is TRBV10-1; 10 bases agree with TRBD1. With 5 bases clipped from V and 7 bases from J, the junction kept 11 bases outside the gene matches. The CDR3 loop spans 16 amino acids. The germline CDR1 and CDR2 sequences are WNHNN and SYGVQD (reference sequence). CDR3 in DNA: TGCGCCAGCAGTCCGGACAGGGGGAAGCGCAATAACATTCAGTACTTC. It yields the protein CASSPDRGKRNNIQYF.

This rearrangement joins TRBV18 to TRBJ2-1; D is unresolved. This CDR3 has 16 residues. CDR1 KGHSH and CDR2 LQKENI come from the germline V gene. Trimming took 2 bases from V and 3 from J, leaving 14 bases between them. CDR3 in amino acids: CASSPKGLGLYNEQFF. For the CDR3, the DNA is TGTGCCAGCTCACCAAAGGGCTTAGGGCTCTACAATGAGCAGTTCTTC.

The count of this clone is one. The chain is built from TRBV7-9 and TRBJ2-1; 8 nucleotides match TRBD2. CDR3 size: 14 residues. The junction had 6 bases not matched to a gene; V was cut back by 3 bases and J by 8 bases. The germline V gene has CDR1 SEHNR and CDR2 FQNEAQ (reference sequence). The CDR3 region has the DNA TGTGCCAGCAGCTTGAGCGGGAGTGGCCATGAGCAGTTCTTC. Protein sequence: CASSLSGSGHEQFF.

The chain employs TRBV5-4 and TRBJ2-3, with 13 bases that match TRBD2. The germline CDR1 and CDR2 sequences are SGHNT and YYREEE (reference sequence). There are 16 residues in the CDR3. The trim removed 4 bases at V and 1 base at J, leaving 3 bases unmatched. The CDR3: CASSPGTSGGTDTQYF. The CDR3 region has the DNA TGTGCCAGCAGCCCAGGGACTAGCGGGGGCACAGATACGCAGTATTTT.

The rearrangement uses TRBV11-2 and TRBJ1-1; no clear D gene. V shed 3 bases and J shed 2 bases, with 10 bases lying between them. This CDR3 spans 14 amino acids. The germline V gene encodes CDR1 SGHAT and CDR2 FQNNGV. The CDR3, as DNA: TGTGCCAGCAGCTTTGATTACAGAAACACTGAAGCTTTCTTT. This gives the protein CASSFDYRNTEAFF.

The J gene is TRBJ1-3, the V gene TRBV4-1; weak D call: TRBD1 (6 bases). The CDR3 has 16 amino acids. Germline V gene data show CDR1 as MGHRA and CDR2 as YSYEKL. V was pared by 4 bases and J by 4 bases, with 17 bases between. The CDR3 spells CASSLPAGQRGNTIYF. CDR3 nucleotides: TGCGCCAGCAGCCTCCCAGCCGGACAGCGGGGAAACACCATATATTTT.

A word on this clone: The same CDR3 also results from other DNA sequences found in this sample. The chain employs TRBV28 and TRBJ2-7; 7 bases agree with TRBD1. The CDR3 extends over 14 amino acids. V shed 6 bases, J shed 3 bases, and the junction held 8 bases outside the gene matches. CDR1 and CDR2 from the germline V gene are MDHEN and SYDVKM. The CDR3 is CASRPPGQNYEQYF. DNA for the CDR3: TGTGCCAGCAGACCCCCGGGACAGAACTACGAGCAGTACTTC.

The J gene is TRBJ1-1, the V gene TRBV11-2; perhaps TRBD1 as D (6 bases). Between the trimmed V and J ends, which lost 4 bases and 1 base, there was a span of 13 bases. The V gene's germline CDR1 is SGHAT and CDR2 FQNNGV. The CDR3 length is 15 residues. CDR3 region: CASSYTGTKNTEAFF. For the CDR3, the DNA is TGTGCCAGCAGCTACACAGGGACTAAGAACACTGAAGCTTTCTTT.

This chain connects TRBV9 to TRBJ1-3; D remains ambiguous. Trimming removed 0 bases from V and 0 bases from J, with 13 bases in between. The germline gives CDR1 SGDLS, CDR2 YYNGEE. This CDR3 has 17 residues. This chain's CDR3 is CASSVAPAGVSGNTIYF. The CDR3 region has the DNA TGTGCCAGCAGCGTAGCTCCCGCAGGCGTCTCTGGAAACACCATATATTTT.

The CDR3 sequence is CASRIRDRNQPQHF. The CDR3, as DNA: TGTGCCAGCAGGATCCGGGACAGAAATCAGCCCCAGCATTTT. This chain joins TRBV6-1 and TRBJ1-5, with 7 bases identical to TRBD1. The V gene end was trimmed by 6 bases and the J gene end by 4 bases; junction bases not matched to a gene: 6. This CDR3 has 14 residues. CDR1 and CDR2 (germline): MNHNS, SASEGT.

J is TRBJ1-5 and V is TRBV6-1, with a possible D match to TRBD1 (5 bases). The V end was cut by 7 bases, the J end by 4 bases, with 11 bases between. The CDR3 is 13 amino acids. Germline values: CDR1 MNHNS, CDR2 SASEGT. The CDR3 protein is CASTGWGNQPQHF. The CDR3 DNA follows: TGTGCCAGCACGGGGTGGGGGAATCAGCCCCAGCATTTT.

The CDR3 coding sequence is TGTGCCAGCAGTCCTGGGGGACTAGCGGGAGTTGAGCAGTTCTTC. Its protein product is CASSPGGLAGVEQFF. The rearrangement joins TRBV28 to TRBJ2-1; TRBD2 aligns across 14 bases. The CDR3 consists of 15 residues. Trimming removed 5 bases from V and 9 bases from J; junction bases left unmatched: 6. Germline V gene data show CDR1 as MDHEN and CDR2 as SYDVKM. Based on the CDR3 plus reference TRBV28 and TRBJ2-1, the full variable domain is DVKVTQSSRYLVKRTGEKVFLECVQDMDHENMFWYRQDPGLGLRLIYFSYDVKMKEKGDIPEGYSVSREKKERFSLILESASTNQTSMYLCASSPGGLAGVEQFFGPGTRLTVL.

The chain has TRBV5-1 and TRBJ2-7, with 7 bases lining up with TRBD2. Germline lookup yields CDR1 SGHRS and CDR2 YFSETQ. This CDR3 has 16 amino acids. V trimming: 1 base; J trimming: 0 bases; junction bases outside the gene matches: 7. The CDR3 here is CASSLSASGYSYEQYF. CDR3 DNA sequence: TGCGCCAGCAGCTTGTCTGCTAGCGGTTACTCCTACGAGCAGTACTTC.

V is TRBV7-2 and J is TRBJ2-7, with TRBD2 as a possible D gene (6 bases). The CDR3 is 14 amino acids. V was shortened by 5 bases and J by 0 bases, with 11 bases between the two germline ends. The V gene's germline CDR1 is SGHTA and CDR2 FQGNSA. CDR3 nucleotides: TGTGCCAGCAGCATATTGGGGGGCTCCTACGAGCAGTACTTC. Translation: CASSILGGSYEQYF.